One TCR beta chain is described in this entry. What it binds is unknown. This CDR3 comprises 14 residues. The germline V gene encodes CDR1 LGHDT and CDR2 YNNKEL (reference sequence). V lost 3 bases to trimming and J lost 6 bases, with 14 bases between them. The immunoSEQ assay was version 4, run in survey mode. The method was immunoSEQ multiplex PCR; TCRdb's version includes in-frame clones alone and lacks a portion of them. The table has over 25,000 clones, roughly four fifths seen once. These data originate in a study of persistence of HIV-infected CD4 T cells. The stimulus was lysate of CMV-infected fibroblasts, 9 to 10 ug/mL. CD40L/CD69 double-negative CD45RO-high memory CD4+ T cells were collected.

The receptor's source is an adult man with HIV who was CMV-seropositive. The sample in question was CD4+ T cells sorted from PBMCs after approximately 19-hour stimulation, obtained from a patient who received antiretroviral therapy. The V call is TRBV3-1 (or the pseudogene TRBV3-2), the J call TRBJ1-1; D unclear. CDR3: CASSHPGRGSEAFF. CDR3 DNA sequence: TGTGCCAGCAGCCACCCCGGTCGGGGATCTGAAGCTTTCTTT.